A single sample gave rise to the 8 T cell receptor beta chains below, sequenced in a study of blood T cell repertoires in COVID-19. Libraries were prepared by immunoSEQ multiplex PCR; TCRdb keeps only in-frame clonotypes and omits some of them. The data contain 170,000 or so clones, 80% to 85% of them singletons. Sequencing was carried out using peripheral blood. The receptors derive from a woman in her sixties or seventies with acute or convalescent COVID-19.

The V gene is TRBV19, the J gene TRBJ2-5; D possibly corresponds to TRBD2 (6 bases). Germline V lookup: CDR1 LNHDA, CDR2 SQIVND (reference sequence). V was pared by 3 bases and J by 2 bases, with 10 bases between. The CDR3 contains 14 residues. The CDR3 spells CASSIGGLQETQYF. In DNA form, the CDR3 reads TGTGCCAGTAGTATCGGGGGTTTACAAGAGACCCAGTACTTC.

The V call is TRBV6-5, the J call TRBJ2-7, with 9 bases fitting TRBD2. Germline V gene sequence: CDR1 MNHEY, CDR2 SVGAGI. The V gene end was trimmed by 0 bases and the J gene end by 3 bases; junction bases not matched to a gene: 6. The CDR3 is 16 residues long. The CDR3 nucleotides are TGTGCCAGCAGTTACTCGACCCCTAGCGGGGACTACGAGCAGTACTTC. It yields the protein CASSYSTPSGDYEQYF.

The rearrangement uses TRBV4-2 and TRBJ1-6; D is possibly TRBD1 (6 bases). Germline V lookup: CDR1 LGHNA, CDR2 YNFKEQ. CDR3 length equals 17 residues. With 1 base removed from V and 5 bases from J, the gap between germline ends came to 15 bases. CDR3 coding DNA: TGTGCCAGCAGCCAAGGGGGGCCCCAAGTGAATAATTCACCCCTCCACTTT. Encoded protein: CASSQGGPQVNNSPLHF.

The chain links TRBV7-2 to TRBJ1-5, with D uncertain. Trimming left V 1 base short and J 5 bases short, with 9 bases between. This CDR3 has 14 amino acids. CDR1 SGHTA and CDR2 FQGNSA come from the germline V gene. The CDR3: CASSLESYYQPQHF. The CDR3 DNA sequence: TGTGCCAGCAGCTTAGAATCCTATTATCAGCCCCAGCATTTT.

The gene calls are TRBV5-6 and TRBJ2-1, with 7 bases fitting TRBD1. Germline V lookup: CDR1 SGHDT, CDR2 YYEEEE. After removal of 4 bases from V and 8 bases from J, the junction contained 9 bases not matched to a gene. CDR3 size: 14 residues. The CDR3 region has the DNA TGTGCCAGCAGCGGCCGGGACAGCGTCTATGAGCAGTTCTTC. Translation: CASSGRDSVYEQFF.

The CDR3 DNA reads as TGTGCCAGCAGCCTTTGGGACTTAACATCCTACAATGAGCAGTTCTTC. Translating it yields CASSLWDLTSYNEQFF. This chain uses TRBV3-1 (or the pseudogene TRBV3-2) with TRBJ2-1, with D possibly TRBD2 on 6 matching bases. The germline V and J ends were trimmed by 4 bases and 1 base, with 14 bases remaining between them. CDR1 LGHDT and CDR2 YNNKEL come from the germline V gene (reference sequence). The CDR3 spans 16 residues.

CDR3 in DNA: TGTGCCAGCAGTTCCAACAGGGCTTCACCCCTCCACTTT. It is translated as CASSSNRASPLHF. The chain uses TRBV6-5 and TRBJ1-6, with D tentatively TRBD1 (6 bases). V was clipped by 4 bases and J by 9 bases, with 10 bases between them. In germline, CDR1 is MNHEY, CDR2 SVGAGI. CDR3 length: 13 residues.

The chain is built from TRBV6-6 and TRBJ1-2; D is possibly TRBD1 (5 bases). V shed 3 bases and J shed 1 base, with 12 bases lying between them. This CDR3 is 15 amino acids long. Germline CDR1 is MNHNY and CDR2 is SVGAGI (reference sequence). CDR3 loop: CASSYSRDFNYGYTF. The CDR3, as DNA: TGTGCCAGCAGTTATTCGCGGGACTTTAACTATGGCTACACCTTC.